This passage covers 7 T cell receptor beta chains from one sample sequenced in a study of identical twins. Via MiXCR, TCRdb re-called the 5' RACE reads, giving one row per CDR3 protein. The sample gives about 720,000 distinct CDR3 sequences, roughly 8% of which show up once; approximately 0.89% is in the top ten. In addition, the sample was reused for a study of yellow fever vaccine responses in identical twins.

Material for sequencing was PBMCs. These receptors all come from a woman under 30 in good health.

This chain connects TRBV24-1 to TRBJ2-2, with D hard to call. This CDR3 region has 12 residues. The ends were cut back, 5 bases at V and 6 bases at J, with 6 bases in the middle. The germline gives CDR1 KGHDR, CDR2 SFDVKD. CDR3 residues: CATSGRPGELFF. The CDR3 DNA reads TGTGCCACCAGTGGCAGGCCCGGGGAGCTGTTTTTT.

The V gene is TRBV20-1, the J gene TRBJ2-2, with a weak D call TRBD2 (6 bases). The CDR3 has 16 residues. Germline CDR1 DFQATT, CDR2 SNEGSKA (reference sequence). V lost 2 bases and J 4 bases, leaving 17 bases between the germline ends. CDR3 DNA sequence: TGCAGTGCTAGAACGGGAGCCCGGAGGGGCACCGGGGAGCTGTTTTTT. As protein: CSARTGARRGTGELFF.

The chain links TRBV10-1 to TRBJ2-5; 10 bases map to TRBD1. The CDR3 loop spans 15 amino acids. CDR1 is WNHNN and CDR2 is SYGVQD in the germline V gene (reference sequence). The V segment lost 2 bases and the J segment 5 bases; nucleotides outside the gene matches: 5. CDR3 sequence: CASSEGTGESETQYF. DNA for the CDR3: TGCGCCAGCAGTGAGGGGACAGGGGAGTCGGAGACCCAGTACTTC.

CDR3 bases: TGTGCCAGCAGCACCGGGACGGGGGAAAAGATCCAAGAGACCCAGTACTTC. Translation gives CASSTGTGEKIQETQYF. This sequence joins TRBV13 and TRBJ2-5; maybe TRBD2 (6 bases). This CDR3 region has 17 residues. CDR1 is PRHDT and CDR2 is FYEKMQ in the germline V gene (reference sequence). Trimming cost V 5 bases and J 1 base, with 20 bases left between them.

The sample holds a few counts of this clonotype. V and J are TRBV4-2 and TRBJ2-5; possibly TRBD2 for D (6 bases). Trimming pared 0 bases from V and 4 bases from J, leaving 21 bases between. This CDR3 spans 18 amino acids. Germline values: CDR1 LGHNA, CDR2 YNFKEQ. The chain's CDR3 is CASSQDSRGIARGETQYF. CDR3 in DNA: TGTGCCAGCAGCCAAGACTCCCGGGGGATAGCACGGGGAGAGACCCAGTACTTC.

The chain joins TRBV29-1 to TRBJ2-5; D call uncertain. V shed 4 bases and J shed 1 base, with 10 bases lying between them. CDR3 length: 13 residues. From germline, CDR1 is SQVTM and CDR2 ANQGSEA. The CDR3 DNA is TGCAGCGTTGTAGAAGGATCCCAAGAGACCCAGTACTTC. It specifies CSVVEGSQETQYF.

This clonotype has only a few counts. V is TRBV15 and J is TRBJ2-3; TRBD2 is a possible D gene (5 bases). The ends were cut back, 0 bases at V and 3 bases at J, with 10 bases in the middle. This CDR3 has 15 amino acids. Germline CDR1 reads LNHNV; CDR2 reads YYDKDF (reference sequence). For the CDR3, the DNA is TGTGCCACCAGCAGAGATGTGGACTCAACAGATACGCAGTATTTT. Protein product: CATSRDVDSTDTQYF.